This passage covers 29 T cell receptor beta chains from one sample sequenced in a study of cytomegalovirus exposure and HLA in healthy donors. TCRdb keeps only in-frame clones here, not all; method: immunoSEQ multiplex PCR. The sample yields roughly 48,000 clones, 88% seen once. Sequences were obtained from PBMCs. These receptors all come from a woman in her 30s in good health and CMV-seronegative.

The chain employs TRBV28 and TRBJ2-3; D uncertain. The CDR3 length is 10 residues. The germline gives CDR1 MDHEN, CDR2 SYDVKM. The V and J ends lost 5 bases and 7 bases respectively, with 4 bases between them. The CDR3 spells CASSINTQYF. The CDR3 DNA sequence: TGTGCCAGCAGTATCAATACGCAGTATTTT.

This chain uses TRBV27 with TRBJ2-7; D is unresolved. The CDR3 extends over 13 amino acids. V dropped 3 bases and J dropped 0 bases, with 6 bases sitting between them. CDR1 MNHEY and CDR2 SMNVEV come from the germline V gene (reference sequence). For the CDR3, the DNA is TGTGCCAGCAGTTTGGCCAACTCCTACGAGCAGTACTTC. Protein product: CASSLANSYEQYF.

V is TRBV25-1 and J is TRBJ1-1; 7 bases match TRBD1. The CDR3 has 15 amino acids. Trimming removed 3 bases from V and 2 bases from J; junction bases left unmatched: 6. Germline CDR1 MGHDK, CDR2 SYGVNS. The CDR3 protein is CASSDGQVFNTEAFF. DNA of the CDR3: TGTGCCAGCAGTGACGGACAGGTGTTTAACACTGAAGCTTTCTTT.

CDR3 protein: CASSLVVQGAGSYNEQFF. The CDR3 nucleotides read TGCGCCAGCAGCTTGGTAGTCCAGGGGGCAGGGTCCTACAATGAGCAGTTCTTC. The chain uses TRBV5-1 and TRBJ2-1; 8 nucleotides match TRBD1. CDR1 and CDR2 from the germline V gene are SGHRS and YFSETQ. V shed 0 bases, J shed 1 base, and the junction held 9 bases outside the gene matches. There are 18 residues in the CDR3.

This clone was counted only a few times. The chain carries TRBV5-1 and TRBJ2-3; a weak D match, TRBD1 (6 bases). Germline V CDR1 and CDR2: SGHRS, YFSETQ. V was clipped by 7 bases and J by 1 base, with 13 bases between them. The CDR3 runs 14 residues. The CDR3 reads CASLQGTGTDTQYF. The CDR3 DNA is TGCGCCAGCCTACAGGGAACCGGCACAGATACGCAGTATTTT.

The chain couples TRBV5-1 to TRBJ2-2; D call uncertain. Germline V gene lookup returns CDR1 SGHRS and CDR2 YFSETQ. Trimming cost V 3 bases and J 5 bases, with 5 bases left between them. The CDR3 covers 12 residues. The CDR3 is CASSYTTGELFF. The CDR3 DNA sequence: TGCGCCAGCAGCTACACAACCGGGGAGCTGTTTTTT.

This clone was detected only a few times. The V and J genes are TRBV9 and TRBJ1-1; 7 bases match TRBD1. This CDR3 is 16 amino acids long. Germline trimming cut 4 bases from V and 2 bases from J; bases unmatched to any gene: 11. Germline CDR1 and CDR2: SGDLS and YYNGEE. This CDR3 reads CASSPGVTGPNTEAFF. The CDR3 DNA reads TGTGCCAGCAGCCCAGGGGTGACAGGGCCCAACACTGAAGCTTTCTTT. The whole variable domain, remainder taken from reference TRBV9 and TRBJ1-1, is DSGVTQTPKHLITATGQRVTLRCSPRSGDLSVYWYQQSLDQGLQFLIQYYNGEERAKGNILERFSAQQFPDLHSELNLSSLELGDSALYFCASSPGVTGPNTEAFFGQGTRLTVV.

In DNA form, the CDR3 reads TGTGCCAGCAGTTCCACAGGTCATACTAATGAAAAACTGTTTTTT. It is translated as CASSSTGHTNEKLFF. The J gene is TRBJ1-4, the V gene TRBV28; TRBD1 might be the D (5 bases). V lost 4 bases and J lost 2, with 11 bases in between. Germline V gene data show CDR1 as MDHEN and CDR2 as SYDVKM. The CDR3 has 15 residues.

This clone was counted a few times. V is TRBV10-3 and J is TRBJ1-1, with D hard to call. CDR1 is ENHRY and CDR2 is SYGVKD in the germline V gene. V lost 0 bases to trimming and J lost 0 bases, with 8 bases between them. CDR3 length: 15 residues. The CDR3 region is CAISESQDLNTEAFF. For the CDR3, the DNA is TGTGCCATCAGTGAGTCGCAGGATTTGAACACTGAAGCTTTCTTT.

CDR3 coding DNA: TGTGCCAGCAGCTCAGTCGCACAGGGGGGTGGCTACACCTTC. Translated: CASSSVAQGGGYTF. The chain links TRBV7-9 to TRBJ1-2, with TRBD1 matching over 8 bases. Germline loops: CDR1 SEHNR, CDR2 FQNEAQ (reference sequence). The CDR3 covers 14 residues. V gave up 4 bases and J gave up 7 bases; unmatched junction bases: 8. The full variable domain, with the rest looked up from reference TRBV7-9 and TRBJ1-2, is DTGVSQNPRHKITKRGQNVTFRCDPISEHNRLYWYRQTLGQGPEFLTYFQNEAQLEKSRLLSDRFSAERPKGSFSTLEIQRTEQGDSAMYLCASSSVAQGGGYTFGSGTRLTVV.

CDR3 in amino acids: CASVRTGLSRAFF. In nucleotides, the CDR3 is TGTGCCAGCGTACGGACAGGGCTTTCGAGAGCTTTCTTT. This chain connects TRBV2 to TRBJ1-1; 8 bases map to TRBD1. The length of the CDR3 is 13 residues. CDR1 is SNHLY, CDR2 FYNNEI, per germline. The J segment lost 10 bases and the V segment lost 8 bases, leaving 12 bases of the junction unmatched.

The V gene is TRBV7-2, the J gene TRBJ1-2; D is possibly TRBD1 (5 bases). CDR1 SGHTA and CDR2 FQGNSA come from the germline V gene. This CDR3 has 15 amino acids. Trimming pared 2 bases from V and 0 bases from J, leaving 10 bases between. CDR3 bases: TGTGCCAGCAGCTTATCGCCAGGGCCTAACTATGGCTACACCTTC. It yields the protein CASSLSPGPNYGYTF.

The CDR3 is CASSASGTVAYEQYF. In DNA form, the CDR3 reads TGCGCCAGCAGCGCATCCGGGACAGTCGCCTACGAGCAGTACTTC. This sequence joins TRBV5-1 and TRBJ2-7; 7 nucleotides align to TRBD1. CDR1 and CDR2 (germline): SGHRS, YFSETQ. The CDR3 consists of 15 residues. After removal of 4 bases from V and 2 bases from J, the junction contained 9 bases not matched to a gene.

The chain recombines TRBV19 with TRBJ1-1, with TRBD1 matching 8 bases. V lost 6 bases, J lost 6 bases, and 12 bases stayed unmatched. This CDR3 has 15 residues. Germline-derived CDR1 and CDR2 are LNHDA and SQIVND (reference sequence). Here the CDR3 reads CASSTDRGLGAEAFF. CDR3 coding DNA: TGTGCCAGTAGCACCGACAGGGGCTTGGGCGCTGAAGCTTTCTTT.

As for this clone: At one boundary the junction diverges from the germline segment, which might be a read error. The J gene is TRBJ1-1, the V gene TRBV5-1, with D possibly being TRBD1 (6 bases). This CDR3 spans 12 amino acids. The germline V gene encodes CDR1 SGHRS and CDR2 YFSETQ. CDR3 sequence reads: CASRLDSPEAFF. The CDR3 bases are TGCGCCAGCAGATTGGACAGCCCTGAAGCTTTCTTT.

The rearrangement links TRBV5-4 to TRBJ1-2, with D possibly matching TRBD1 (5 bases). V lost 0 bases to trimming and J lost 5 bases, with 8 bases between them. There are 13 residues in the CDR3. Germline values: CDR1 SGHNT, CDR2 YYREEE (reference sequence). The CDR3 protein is CASSLDRQYGYTF. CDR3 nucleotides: TGTGCCAGCAGCTTGGACAGGCAGTATGGCTACACCTTC.

The CDR3 DNA reads TGTGCCAGCAGTCACGGGGACAGGGGATCTGGCCAGCCCCAGCATTTT. Amino acids: CASSHGDRGSGQPQHF. This chain joins TRBV28 and TRBJ1-5, with TRBD1 identical over 10 bases. This CDR3 has 16 residues. Germline V lookup: CDR1 MDHEN, CDR2 SYDVKM. Germline trimming cut 5 bases from V and 7 bases from J; bases unmatched to any gene: 11. The whole variable domain, filled in from reference TRBV28 and TRBJ1-5, reads DVKVTQSSRYLVKRTGEKVFLECVQDMDHENMFWYRQDPGLGLRLIYFSYDVKMKEKGDIPEGYSVSREKKERFSLILESASTNQTSMYLCASSHGDRGSGQPQHFGDGTRLSIL.

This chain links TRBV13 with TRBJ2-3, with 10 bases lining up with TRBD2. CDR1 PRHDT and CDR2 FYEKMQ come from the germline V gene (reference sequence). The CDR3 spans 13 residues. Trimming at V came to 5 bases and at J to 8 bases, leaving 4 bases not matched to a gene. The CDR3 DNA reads TGTGCCAGCAGCACCCTAGCGGGAGCTACGCAGTATTTT. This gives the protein CASSTLAGATQYF.

As DNA, the CDR3 is TGCGCCAGCAGCCCGGGGACAGGGAGGACCGGGGAGCTGTTTTTT. Amino acids: CASSPGTGRTGELFF. The rearrangement uses TRBV4-3 and TRBJ2-2, with TRBD1 matching 9 bases. CDR1 and CDR2 (germline): LGHNA, YSLEER. The CDR3 is 15 amino acids. The V and J ends lost 4 bases and 5 bases, in that order; junction bases with no gene match: 5.

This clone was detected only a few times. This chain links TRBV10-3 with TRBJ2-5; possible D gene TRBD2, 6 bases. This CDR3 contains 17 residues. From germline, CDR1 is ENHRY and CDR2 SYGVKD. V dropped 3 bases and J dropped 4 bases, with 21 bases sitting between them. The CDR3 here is CAISEGSGGGWVETQYF. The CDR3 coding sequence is TGTGCCATCAGTGAAGGGTCCGGGGGAGGTTGGGTAGAGACCCAGTACTTC.

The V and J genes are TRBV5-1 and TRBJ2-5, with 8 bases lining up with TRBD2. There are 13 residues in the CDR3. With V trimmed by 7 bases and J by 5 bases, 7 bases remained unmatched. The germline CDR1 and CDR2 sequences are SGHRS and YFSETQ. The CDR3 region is CASSWTSRETQYF. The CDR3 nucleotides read TGCGCCAGCTCATGGACTAGCAGGGAGACCCAGTACTTC.

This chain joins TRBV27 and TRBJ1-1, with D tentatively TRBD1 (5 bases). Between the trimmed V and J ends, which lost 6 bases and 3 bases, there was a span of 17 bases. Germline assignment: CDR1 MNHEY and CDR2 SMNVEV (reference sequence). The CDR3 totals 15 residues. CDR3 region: CASRDMGGLYTEAFF. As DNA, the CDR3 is TGTGCCAGCAGGGACATGGGGGGGTTGTACACTGAAGCTTTCTTT.

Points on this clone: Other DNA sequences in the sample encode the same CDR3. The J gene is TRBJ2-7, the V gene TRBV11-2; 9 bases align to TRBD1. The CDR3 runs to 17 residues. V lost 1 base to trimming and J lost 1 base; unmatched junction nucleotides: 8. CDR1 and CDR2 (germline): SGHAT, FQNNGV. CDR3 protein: CASSLGTGGPSSYEQYF. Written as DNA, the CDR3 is TGTGCCAGCAGCTTAGGAACAGGGGGCCCTTCGTCCTACGAGCAGTACTTC.

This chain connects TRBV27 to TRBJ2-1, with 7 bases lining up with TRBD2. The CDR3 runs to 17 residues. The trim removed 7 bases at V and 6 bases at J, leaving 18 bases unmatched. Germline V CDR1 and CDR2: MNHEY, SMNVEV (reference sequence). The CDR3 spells CASNPLAAAPSGNEQFF. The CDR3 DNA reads TGTGCCAGCAATCCCCTAGCGGCCGCCCCTTCGGGCAATGAGCAGTTCTTC.

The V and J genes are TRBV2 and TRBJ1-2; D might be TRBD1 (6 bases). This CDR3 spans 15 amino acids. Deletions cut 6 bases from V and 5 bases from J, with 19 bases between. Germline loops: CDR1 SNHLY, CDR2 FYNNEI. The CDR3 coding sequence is TGTGCCAGCAGCATCCTCGGGACACTACTTTATGGCTACACCTTC. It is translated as CASSILGTLLYGYTF.

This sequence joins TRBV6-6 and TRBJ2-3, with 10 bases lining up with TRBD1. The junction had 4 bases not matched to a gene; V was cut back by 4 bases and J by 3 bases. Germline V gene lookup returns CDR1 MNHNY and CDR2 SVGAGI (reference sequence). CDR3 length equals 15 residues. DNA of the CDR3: TGTGCCAGCAGTTCCTTGGACAGGGGGACAGATACGCAGTATTTT. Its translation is CASSSLDRGTDTQYF.

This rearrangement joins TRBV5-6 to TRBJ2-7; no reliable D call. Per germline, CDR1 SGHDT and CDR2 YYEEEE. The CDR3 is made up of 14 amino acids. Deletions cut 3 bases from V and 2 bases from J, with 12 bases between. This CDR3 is CASSSGPGPYEQYF. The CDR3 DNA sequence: TGTGCCAGCAGCTCTGGGCCTGGGCCCTACGAGCAGTACTTC.

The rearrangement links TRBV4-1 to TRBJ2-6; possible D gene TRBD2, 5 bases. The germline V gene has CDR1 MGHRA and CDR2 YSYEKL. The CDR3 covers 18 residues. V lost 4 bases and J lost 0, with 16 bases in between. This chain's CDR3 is CASSPWTGMGSGANVLTF. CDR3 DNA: TGCGCCAGCAGCCCTTGGACTGGGATGGGCTCTGGGGCCAACGTCCTGACTTTC.

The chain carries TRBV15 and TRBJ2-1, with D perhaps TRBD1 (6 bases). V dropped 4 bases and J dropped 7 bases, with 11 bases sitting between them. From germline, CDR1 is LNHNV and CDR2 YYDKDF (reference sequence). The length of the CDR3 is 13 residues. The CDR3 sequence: CATSTNQGNEQFF. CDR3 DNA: TGTGCCACCAGCACGAACCAGGGGAATGAGCAGTTCTTC.